This TCR beta chain was identified during a study of T cells in Graves' hyperthyroidism and ophthalmopathy. Findings and caveats of the study: Separation of ophthalmopathy from stable hyperthyroidism was achieved by a 13 V-J model. Most clonotypes that expanded in the thyroid above 0.001 also showed up in blood.

In patients aged 18 to 65, hyperthyroidism was newly diagnosed, with duration under 2 months. This clonotype was seen a handful of times. Antigen specificity is unknown. With 6 bases clipped from V and 6 bases from J, the junction kept 10 bases outside the gene matches. Germline CDR1 is LNHDA and CDR2 is SQIVND (reference sequence). The CDR3 is 14 amino acids. The investigators amplified TCR beta CDR3 regions from RNA transcripts. HTBI primers were used for first-round RT-PCR of the TCR CDR3. TCRdb analysed the multiplex PCR reads with MiXCR anew, one entry per CDR3 protein. This sample has about 350,000 distinct CDR3 sequences, with roughly 13% found just once.

The sample was blood. The source of this sequence is a woman in her twenties or thirties with Graves' hyperthyroidism. The rearrangement uses TRBV19 and TRBJ1-2; 7 bases align to TRBD1. For the CDR3, the DNA is TGTGCCAGTAGCGGGGACAGCTTAGGCCATGGCTACACCTTC. Amino acids: CASSGDSLGHGYTF.